This TCR beta chain was retrieved from a study of blood T cell repertoires in COVID-19. Across the whole study: The United States, Italy and Spain supplied acute and convalescent COVID-19 samples. From T cells, B-cell-depleted T cells, or PBMCs came the material, which was cDNA or gDNA.

Data came from immunoSEQ multiplex PCR; TCRdb stores just in-frame clones and leaves some out. The table has around 120,000 clones, 80% to 90% seen once; the top ten hold roughly 30%. This sequence was found in a woman aged 65 to 85 with acute or convalescent COVID-19. Sequencing was performed on peripheral blood.

This CDR3 is CASSHQGASQPQHF. The CDR3 bases are TGTGCCAGCAGCCATCAGGGGGCCAGTCAGCCCCAGCATTTT. This chain links TRBV6-5 with TRBJ1-5; the match to TRBD1 covers 8 bases. The CDR3 spans 14 residues. Germline V gene sequence: CDR1 MNHEY, CDR2 SVGAGI. V dropped 6 bases and J dropped 6; count of bases not matched to a gene: 7.